This T cell receptor beta chain stems from a study of T cells in Graves' hyperthyroidism and ophthalmopathy. For this clonotype: The antigen is undetermined.

Points from the study as a whole: In the blood, most expanded thyroid clonotypes above 0.001 appeared as well. Ophthalmopathy got predicted by the model a median 6.5 months before its onset. In the analysis, a 13 V-J model separated ophthalmopathy from stable hyperthyroidism.

The CDR3 runs 13 residues. V shed 5 bases, J shed 11 bases, and the junction held 9 bases outside the gene matches. Germline CDR1 and CDR2: SEHNR and FQNEAQ (reference sequence). The source material, RNA transcripts, was used to amplify TCR beta CDR3 regions. First-round RT-PCR with HTBI primers amplified the TCR CDR3 region. TCRdb reprocessed the multiplex PCR reads with MiXCR, giving one entry per CDR3 protein. The table has a few hundred thousand distinct CDR3 sequences, about 43% seen once. Hyperthyroidism patients were newly diagnosed, had disease duration under 2 months, and were aged 18 to 65 years.

The genes are TRBV7-9 and TRBJ1-1; TRBD1 aligns across 9 bases. This TCR derives from a woman aged 18 to 35 with Graves' hyperthyroidism. Sequences were obtained from peripheral blood or thyroid tissue (not recorded which). The CDR3 spells CASSLSGTGLAFF. The CDR3 coding sequence is TGTGCCAGCAGCCTATCCGGGACAGGGTTGGCTTTCTTT.